Listed below are T cell receptor beta chains from one sample, sequenced in a study of blood T cells in healthy people across ages. One entry per CDR3 protein, called by TCRdb with MiXCR from the 5' RACE reads. Among more than 650,000 distinct CDR3 sequences listed, 22% were seen once. The sequenced sample consisted of blood. Receptor source: a man between 65 and 85 years old in good health. Both conserved end residues are part of each CDR3. D genes are given only for firm matches. Size is stated for part of the rows, as once, few or many counts, or as a class when the clone is expanded.

J,D,size,V,CDR3,DNA
TRBJ1-2,-,-,TRBV28,CASSLRVEGYTF,TGTGCCAGCAGTCTCAGGGTGGAGGGCTACACCTTC
TRBJ2-5,-,many,TRBV5-1,CASSLVQAGQETQYF,TGCGCCAGCAGCTTGGTCCAGGCGGGGCAAGAGACCCAGTACTTC
TRBJ2-5,-,few,TRBV12-3/TRBV12-4,CASTPGAIQETQYF,TGTGCCAGCACTCCGGGAGCCATCCAAGAGACCCAGTACTTC
TRBJ1-5,TRBD1,-,TRBV12-3/TRBV12-4,CASSSTGTGQPQHF,TGTGCCAGCAGTTCCACCGGGACAGGTCAGCCCCAGCATTTT
TRBJ2-3,-,-,TRBV20-1,CSARGQPEGTDTQYF,TGCAGTGCTAGAGGACAACCAGAAGGCACAGATACGCAGTATTTT
TRBJ2-3,-,few,TRBV6-5,CAASASYSTDTQYF,TGTGCCGCTTCGGCGTCTTACAGCACAGATACGCAGTATTTT
TRBJ2-5,-,few,TRBV27,CASSTMYGVEETQYF,TGTGCCAGCAGTACCATGTACGGTGTAGAAGAGACCCAGTACTTC
TRBJ2-3,-,many,TRBV7-2,CASSLGGTLSTDTQYF,TGTGCCAGCAGCTTAGGCGGGACTTTGAGCACAGATACGCAGTATTTT
TRBJ2-2,-,-,TRBV11-2,CASSRSVELFF,TGTGCCAGCAGCCGGTCAGTGGAGCTGTTTTTT
TRBJ1-1,TRBD1,many,TRBV7-2,CASRSSTGTTEAFF,TGTGCCAGCAGGTCGTCGACAGGGACCACTGAAGCTTTCTTT
TRBJ2-1,-,-,TRBV5-1,CASSLDLASFSYNEQFF,TGCGCCAGCAGCTTGGATCTAGCTTCCTTCTCCTACAATGAGCAGTTCTTC
TRBJ2-4,-,few,TRBV3-1,CASSQVLFTGSAKNIQYF,TGTGCCAGCAGCCAAGTACTTTTTACAGGGTCAGCCAAAAACATTCAGTACTTC
TRBJ1-1,-,few,TRBV12-3/TRBV12-4,CASTSTGRNTEAFF,TGTGCCAGCACCTCTACTGGGAGGAACACTGAAGCTTTCTTT
TRBJ1-5,TRBD1,few,TRBV30,CAWNTGGPGNQPQHF,TGTGCCTGGAACACAGGGGGTCCGGGCAATCAGCCCCAGCATTTT
TRBJ2-7,-,-,TRBV7-6,CASSLRQSWGEQYF,TGTGCCAGCAGCCTTAGACAGTCCTGGGGAGAGCAGTACTTC
TRBJ2-3,-,-,TRBV7-2,CASSRAHGGTDTQYF,TGTGCCAGCAGCCGGGCCCACGGGGGCACAGATACGCAGTATTTT
TRBJ2-3,-,-,TRBV12-3/TRBV12-4,CASSLTSPYSTDTQYF,TGTGCCAGCAGTCTGACCTCCCCATATAGCACAGATACGCAGTATTTT
TRBJ2-7,TRBD2,-,TRBV27,CASSLAGVLSYEQYF,TGTGCCAGCAGTCTAGCGGGGGTCCTCTCCTACGAGCAGTACTTC
TRBJ2-7,TRBD1,few,TRBV29-1,CSVGGQGSKYF,TGCAGCGTTGGGGGACAGGGGAGTAAATACTTC
TRBJ1-4,-,-,TRBV5-1,CASSLGGTATNEKLFF,TGCGCCAGCAGCTTGGGAGGGACGGCAACTAATGAAAAACTGTTTTTT
TRBJ2-1,TRBD1,-,TRBV19,CASSMGRGQYNEQFF,TGTGCCAGTAGTATGGGAAGGGGGCAATACAATGAGCAGTTCTTC
TRBJ1-1,TRBD1,many,TRBV5-1,CASSASGTGNTEAFF,TGCGCCAGCAGCGCCTCCGGGACAGGGAACACTGAAGCTTTCTTT
TRBJ2-3,TRBD1,-,TRBV28,CASSDRDGTDTQYF,TGTGCCAGCAGTGACAGGGACGGGACAGATACGCAGTATTTT
TRBJ2-2,-,few,TRBV9,CASSVTLSINTGELFF,TGTGCCAGCAGCGTAACCCTTTCCATTAACACCGGGGAGCTGTTTTTT
TRBJ1-1,-,few,TRBV7-9,CASSLIGQGNTEAFF,TGTGCCAGCAGCTTAATTGGGCAGGGAAACACTGAAGCTTTCTTT
TRBJ2-2,TRBD1,few,TRBV19,CASSIGTGGSPGELFF,TGTGCCAGTAGTATAGGGACAGGGGGAAGCCCCGGGGAGCTGTTTTTT
TRBJ2-7,-,-,TRBV28,CASSLRGAIHVYEQYF,TGTGCCAGCAGTTTGAGAGGGGCGATCCACGTCTACGAGCAGTACTTC
TRBJ1-1,-,-,TRBV7-6,CASSDDLVGEAFF,TGTGCCAGCAGCGACGACCTGGTGGGTGAAGCTTTCTTT
TRBJ1-1,-,few,TRBV7-3,CASSSQGREMNTEAFF,TGTGCCAGCAGCTCACAGGGAAGGGAGATGAACACTGAAGCTTTCTTT
TRBJ1-1,-,-,TRBV5-1,CASSLMGPLYTEAFF,TGCGCCAGCAGCTTGATGGGGCCATTATACACTGAAGCTTTCTTT
TRBJ1-1,-,few,TRBV6-1,CASSERRIGDAFF,TGTGCCAGCAGTGAACGAAGGATCGGGGATGCTTTCTTT